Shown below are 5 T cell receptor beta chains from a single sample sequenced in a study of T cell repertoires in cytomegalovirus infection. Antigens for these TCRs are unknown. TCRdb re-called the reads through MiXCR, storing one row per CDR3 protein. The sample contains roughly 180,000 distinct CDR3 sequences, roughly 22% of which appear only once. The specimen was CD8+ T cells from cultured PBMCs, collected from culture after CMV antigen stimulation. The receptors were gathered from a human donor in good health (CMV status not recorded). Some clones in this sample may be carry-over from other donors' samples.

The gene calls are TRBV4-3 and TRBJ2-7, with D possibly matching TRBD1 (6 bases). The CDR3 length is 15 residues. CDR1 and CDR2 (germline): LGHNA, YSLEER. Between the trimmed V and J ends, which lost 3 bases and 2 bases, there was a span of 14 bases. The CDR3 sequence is CASSQRTGITYEQYF. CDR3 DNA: TGCGCCAGCAGCCAGCGAACAGGGATAACCTACGAGCAGTACTTC.

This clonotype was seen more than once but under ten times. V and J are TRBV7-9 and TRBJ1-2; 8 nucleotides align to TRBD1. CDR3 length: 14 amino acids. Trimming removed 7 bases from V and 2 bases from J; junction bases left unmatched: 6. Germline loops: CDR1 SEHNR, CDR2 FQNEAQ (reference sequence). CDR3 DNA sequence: TGTGCCAGCAACCCCAGGGGGCAGAACTATGGCTACACCTTC. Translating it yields CASNPRGQNYGYTF. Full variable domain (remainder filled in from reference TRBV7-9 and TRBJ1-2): DTGVSQNPRHKITKRGQNVTFRCDPISEHNRLYWYRQTLGQGPEFLTYFQNEAQLEKSRLLSDRFSAERPKGSFSTLEIQRTEQGDSAMYLCASNPRGQNYGYTFGSGTRLTVV.

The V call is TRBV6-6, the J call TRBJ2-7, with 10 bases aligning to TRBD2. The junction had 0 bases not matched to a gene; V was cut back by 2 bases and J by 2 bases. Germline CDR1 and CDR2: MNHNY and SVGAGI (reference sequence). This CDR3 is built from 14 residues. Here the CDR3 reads CASSYGTSAYEQYF. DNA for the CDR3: TGTGCCAGCAGTTACGGGACTAGCGCCTACGAGCAGTACTTC.

The chain's CDR3 is CASSLEFGGNSGNTIYF. The DNA for the CDR3 is TGTGCCAGCAGTTTGGAGTTTGGCGGTAACTCTGGAAACACCATATATTTT. The rearrangement links TRBV12-3 or TRBV12-4 to TRBJ1-3, with D unclear. Trimming stripped 3 bases from V and 0 bases from J, with 15 bases between. The CDR3 contains 17 residues.

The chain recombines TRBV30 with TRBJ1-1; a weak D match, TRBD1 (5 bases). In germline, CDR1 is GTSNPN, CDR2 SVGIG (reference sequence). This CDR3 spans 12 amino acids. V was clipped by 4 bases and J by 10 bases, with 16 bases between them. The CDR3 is CAWMGREWGAFF. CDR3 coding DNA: TGTGCCTGGATGGGCAGGGAATGGGGAGCTTTCTTT.